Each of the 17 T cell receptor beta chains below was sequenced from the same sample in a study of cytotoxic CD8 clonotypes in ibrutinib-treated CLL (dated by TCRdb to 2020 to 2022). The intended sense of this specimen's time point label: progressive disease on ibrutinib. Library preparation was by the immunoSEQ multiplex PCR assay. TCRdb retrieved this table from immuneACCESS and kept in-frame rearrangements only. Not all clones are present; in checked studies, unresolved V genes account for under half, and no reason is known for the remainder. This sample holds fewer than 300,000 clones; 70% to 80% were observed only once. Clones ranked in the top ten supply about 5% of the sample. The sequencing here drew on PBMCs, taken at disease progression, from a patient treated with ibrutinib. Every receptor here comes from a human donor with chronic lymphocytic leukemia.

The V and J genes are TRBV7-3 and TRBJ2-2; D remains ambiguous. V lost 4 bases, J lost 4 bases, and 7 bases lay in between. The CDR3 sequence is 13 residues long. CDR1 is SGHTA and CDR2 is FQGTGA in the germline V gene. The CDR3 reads CASSSQPTGELFF. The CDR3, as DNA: TGTGCCAGCAGCTCCCAACCCACCGGGGAGCTGTTTTTT.

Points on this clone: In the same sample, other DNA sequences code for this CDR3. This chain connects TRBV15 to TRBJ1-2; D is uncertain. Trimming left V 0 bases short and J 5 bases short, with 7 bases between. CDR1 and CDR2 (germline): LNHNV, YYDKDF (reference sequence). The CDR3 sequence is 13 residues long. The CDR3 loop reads CATSRDRGYGYTF. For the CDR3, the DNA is TGTGCCACCAGCAGAGATCGAGGGTATGGCTACACCTTC.

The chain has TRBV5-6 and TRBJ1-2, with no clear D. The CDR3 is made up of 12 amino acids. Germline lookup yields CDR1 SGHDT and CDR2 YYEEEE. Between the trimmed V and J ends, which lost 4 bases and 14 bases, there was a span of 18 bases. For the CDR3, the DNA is TGTGCCAGCAGCCCCTTTGGGCGGGAGAGTACCTTC. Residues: CASSPFGRESTF.

The CDR3 sequence: CASSQTSGDGDTQYF. The CDR3 DNA is TGTGCCAGCTCACAGACTAGCGGGGATGGAGATACGCAGTATTTT. The gene calls are TRBV18 and TRBJ2-3; 11 positions match TRBD2. With V trimmed by 4 bases and J by 5 bases, 5 bases remained unmatched. CDR3 length: 15 residues. Germline CDR1 reads KGHSH; CDR2 reads LQKENI.

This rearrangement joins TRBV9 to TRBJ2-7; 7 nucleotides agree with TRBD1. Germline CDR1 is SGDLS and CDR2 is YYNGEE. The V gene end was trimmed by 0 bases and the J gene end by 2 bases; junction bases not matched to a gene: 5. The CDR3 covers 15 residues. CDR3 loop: CASSVGQGLAYEQYF. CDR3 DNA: TGTGCCAGCAGCGTAGGACAGGGTCTCGCCTACGAGCAGTACTTC.

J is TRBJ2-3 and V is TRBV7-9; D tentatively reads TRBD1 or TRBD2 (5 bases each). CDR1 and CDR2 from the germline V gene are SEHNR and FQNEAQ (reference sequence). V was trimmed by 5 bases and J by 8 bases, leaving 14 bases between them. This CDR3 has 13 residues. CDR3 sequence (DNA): TGTGCCAGCAGCCCCGCCGGGGCGGGTACGCAGTATTTT. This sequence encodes CASSPAGAGTQYF.

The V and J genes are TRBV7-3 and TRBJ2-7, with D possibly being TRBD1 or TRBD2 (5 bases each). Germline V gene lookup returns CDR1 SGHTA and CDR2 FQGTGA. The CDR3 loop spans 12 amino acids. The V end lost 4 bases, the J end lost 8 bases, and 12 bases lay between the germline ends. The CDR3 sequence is CASSSGPDQQYF. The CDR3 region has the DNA TGTGCCAGCAGCTCGGGACCGGATCAGCAGTACTTC.

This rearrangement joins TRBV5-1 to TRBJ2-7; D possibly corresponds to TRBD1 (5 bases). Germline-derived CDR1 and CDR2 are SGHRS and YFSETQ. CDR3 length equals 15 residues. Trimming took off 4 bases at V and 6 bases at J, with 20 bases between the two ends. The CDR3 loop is CASSGRLSPQGEQYF. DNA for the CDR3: TGCGCCAGCAGCGGCCGTCTCTCCCCCCAGGGCGAGCAGTACTTC.

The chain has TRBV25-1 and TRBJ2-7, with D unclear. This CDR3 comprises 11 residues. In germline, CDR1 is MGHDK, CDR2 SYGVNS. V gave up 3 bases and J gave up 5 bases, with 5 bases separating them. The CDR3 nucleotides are TGTGCCAGCAGTGACATACACGAGCAGTACTTC. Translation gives CASSDIHEQYF.

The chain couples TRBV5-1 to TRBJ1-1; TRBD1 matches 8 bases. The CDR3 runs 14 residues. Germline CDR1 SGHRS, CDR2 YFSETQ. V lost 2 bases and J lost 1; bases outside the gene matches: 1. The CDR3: CASSFGQGNTEAFF. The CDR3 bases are TGCGCCAGCAGCTTCGGACAGGGGAACACTGAAGCTTTCTTT.

CDR3 residues: CASSLINANNEQFF. The CDR3 nucleotides are TGTGCCAGCAGCTTAATTAACGCTAACAATGAGCAGTTCTTC. The chain combines TRBV7-9 with TRBJ2-1; no clear D gene. V dropped 2 bases and J dropped 5 bases, with 10 bases sitting between them. The CDR3 has 14 amino acids. Germline CDR1 and CDR2: SEHNR and FQNEAQ (reference sequence).

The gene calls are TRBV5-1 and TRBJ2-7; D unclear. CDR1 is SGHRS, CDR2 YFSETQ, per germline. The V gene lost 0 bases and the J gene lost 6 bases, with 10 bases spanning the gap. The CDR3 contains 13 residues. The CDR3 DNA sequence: TGCGCCAGCAGCTTGGAAAAGGGCCTCGAGCAGTACTTC. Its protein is CASSLEKGLEQYF.

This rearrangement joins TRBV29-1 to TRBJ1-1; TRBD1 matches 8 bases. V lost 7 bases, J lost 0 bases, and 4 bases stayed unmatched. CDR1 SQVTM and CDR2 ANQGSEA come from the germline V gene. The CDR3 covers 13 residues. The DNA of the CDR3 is TGCAGCGCCGGGACAGGCATGAACACTGAAGCTTTCTTT. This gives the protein CSAGTGMNTEAFF.

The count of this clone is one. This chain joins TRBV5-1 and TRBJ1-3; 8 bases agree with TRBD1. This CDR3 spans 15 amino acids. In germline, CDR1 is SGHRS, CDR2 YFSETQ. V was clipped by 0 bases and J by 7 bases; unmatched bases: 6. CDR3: CASSLETGAWNTIYF. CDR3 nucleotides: TGCGCCAGCAGCTTGGAGACAGGGGCCTGGAACACCATATATTTT.

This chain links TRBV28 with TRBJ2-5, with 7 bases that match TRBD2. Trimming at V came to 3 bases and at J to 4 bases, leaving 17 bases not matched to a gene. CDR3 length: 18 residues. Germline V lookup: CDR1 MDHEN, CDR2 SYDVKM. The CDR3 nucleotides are TGTGCCAGCAGTTTCCCCCTTTATGAGGGAGGGCCGGGAGAGACCCAGTACTTC. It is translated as CASSFPLYEGGPGETQYF.

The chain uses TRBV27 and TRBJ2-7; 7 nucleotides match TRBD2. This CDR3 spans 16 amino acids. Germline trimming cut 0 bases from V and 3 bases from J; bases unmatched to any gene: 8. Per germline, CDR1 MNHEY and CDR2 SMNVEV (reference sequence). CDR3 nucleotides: TGTGCCAGCAGTTTATCGGGGCTAGCGGATGACTACGAGCAGTACTTC. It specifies CASSLSGLADDYEQYF.

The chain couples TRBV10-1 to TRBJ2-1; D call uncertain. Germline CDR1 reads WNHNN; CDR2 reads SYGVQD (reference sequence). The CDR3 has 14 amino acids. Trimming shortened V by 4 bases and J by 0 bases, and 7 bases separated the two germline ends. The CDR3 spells CASSVGNSYNEQFF. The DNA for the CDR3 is TGCGCCAGCAGTGTGGGGAACTCCTACAATGAGCAGTTCTTC.